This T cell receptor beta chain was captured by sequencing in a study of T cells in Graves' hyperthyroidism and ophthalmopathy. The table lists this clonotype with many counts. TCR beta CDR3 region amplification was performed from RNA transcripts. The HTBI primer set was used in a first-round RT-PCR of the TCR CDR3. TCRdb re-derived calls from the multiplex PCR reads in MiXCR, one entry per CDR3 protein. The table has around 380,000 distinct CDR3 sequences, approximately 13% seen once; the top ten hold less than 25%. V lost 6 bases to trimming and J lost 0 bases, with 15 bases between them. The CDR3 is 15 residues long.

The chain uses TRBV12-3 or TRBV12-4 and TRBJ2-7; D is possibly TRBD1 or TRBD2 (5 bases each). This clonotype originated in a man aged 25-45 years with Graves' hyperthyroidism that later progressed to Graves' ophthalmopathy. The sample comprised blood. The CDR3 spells CASRIGTVSSYEQYF. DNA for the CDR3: TGTGCCAGCAGGATAGGGACGGTGAGCTCCTACGAGCAGTACTTC.